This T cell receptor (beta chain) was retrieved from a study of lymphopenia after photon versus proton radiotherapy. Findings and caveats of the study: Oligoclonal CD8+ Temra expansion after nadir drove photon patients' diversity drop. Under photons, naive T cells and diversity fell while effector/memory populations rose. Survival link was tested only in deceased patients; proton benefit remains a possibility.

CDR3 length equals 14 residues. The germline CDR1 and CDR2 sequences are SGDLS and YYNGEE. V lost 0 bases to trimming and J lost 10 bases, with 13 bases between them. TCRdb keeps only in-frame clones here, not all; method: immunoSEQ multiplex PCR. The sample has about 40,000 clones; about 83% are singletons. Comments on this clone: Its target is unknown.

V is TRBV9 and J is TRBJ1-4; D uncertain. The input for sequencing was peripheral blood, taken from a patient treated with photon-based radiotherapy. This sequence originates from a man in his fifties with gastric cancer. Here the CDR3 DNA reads TGTGCCAGCAGCGTAGGACGGTCCGTCTCAAAACTGTTTTTT. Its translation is CASSVGRSVSKLFF.